This TCR beta chain was sequenced during a study of T cell responses to AZD1222 COVID-19 vaccine. Details on this clone: What it binds is unknown.

CDR1 is LNHDA, CDR2 SQIVND, per germline (reference sequence). The CDR3 consists of 15 residues. V was cut by 4 bases and J by 2 bases, with 14 bases left in between. Second doses were pooled across both intervals (about 4 or about 12 weeks). Broader study findings: Along spike, vaccine-associated CD4 TCRs were found throughout, with dominance at 160-218 and 743-854. Nearly half of unique spike-specific TCRs reportedly avoided B.1.351 and B.1.1.7 mutated regions.

Measured with immunoSEQ multiplex PCR; TCRdb has only the in-frame clones, and not every one. Among fewer than 120,000 clones listed, about 90% were seen once. The sequence was collected from an adult who received the AZD1222 COVID-19 vaccine. The sample here was peripheral blood, taken 28 days after the second AZD1222 dose. The chain combines TRBV19 with TRBJ1-2; D gene unclear. CDR3 in amino acids: CASSTTGGYNYGYTF. The CDR3 nucleotides are TGTGCCAGTAGTACTACCGGTGGGTACAACTATGGCTACACCTTC.